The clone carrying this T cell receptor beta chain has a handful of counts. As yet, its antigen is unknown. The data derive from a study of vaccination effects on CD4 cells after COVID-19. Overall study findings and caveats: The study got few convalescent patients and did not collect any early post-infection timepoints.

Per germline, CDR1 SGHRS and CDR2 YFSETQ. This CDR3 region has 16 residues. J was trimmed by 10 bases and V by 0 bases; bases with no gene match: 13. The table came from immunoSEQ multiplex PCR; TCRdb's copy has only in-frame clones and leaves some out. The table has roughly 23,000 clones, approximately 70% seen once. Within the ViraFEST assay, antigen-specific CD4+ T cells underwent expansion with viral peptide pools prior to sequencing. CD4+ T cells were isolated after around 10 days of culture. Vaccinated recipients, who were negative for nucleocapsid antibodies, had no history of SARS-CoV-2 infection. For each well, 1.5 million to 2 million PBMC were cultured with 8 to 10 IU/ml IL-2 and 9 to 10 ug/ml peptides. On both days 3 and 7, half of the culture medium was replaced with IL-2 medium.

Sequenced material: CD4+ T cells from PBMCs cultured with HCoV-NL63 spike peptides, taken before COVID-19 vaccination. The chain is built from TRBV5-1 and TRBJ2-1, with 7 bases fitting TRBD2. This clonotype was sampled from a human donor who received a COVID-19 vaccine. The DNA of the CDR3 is TGCGCCAGCAGCTTGGATACTCCGAACGGGAGGCGGGAGCAGTTCTTC. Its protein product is CASSLDTPNGRREQFF.